Listed below are T cell receptor beta chains from one sample, sequenced in a study of T-cell reconstitution after alpha-beta-depleted transplantation in children. MiXCR, run by TCRdb on the PCR reads, gives a single entry per CDR3 protein. The sample has almost 600,000 distinct CDR3 sequences, 25% to 30% seen once. The sequences come from PBMCs, collected before TCRalphabeta/CD19-depleted stem cell transplant. The receptors here all came from a boy in the first two years of life with Wiskott-Aldrich syndrome, due to receive a stem cell transplant. Both conserved end residues are part of each CDR3. A D gene is named only where the DNA matches it firmly. Size values are once, few and many counts, or a class for expanded clones, and some rows have none.

d_gene: .; abundance: .; v_gene: TRBV4-1; j_gene: TRBJ1-5; CDR3aa: CASSQDILGSRSSNQPHHF; CDR3nt: TGCGCCAGCAGCCAAGATATTCTAGGGTCCAGATCTAGCAATCAGCCCCATCATTTT
d_gene: .; abundance: few; v_gene: TRBV20-1; j_gene: TRBJ1-1; CDR3aa: CSARSGNRAMNTEAFF; CDR3nt: TGCAGTGCACGATCTGGAAACAGGGCGATGAACACTGAAGCTTTCTTT
d_gene: TRBD2; abundance: .; v_gene: TRBV12-3/TRBV12-4; j_gene: TRBJ2-7; CDR3aa: CASRRTSGRVGYEQYF; CDR3nt: TGTGCCAGCAGGAGGACTAGCGGGAGGGTAGGCTACGAGCAGTACTTC
d_gene: TRBD1; abundance: .; v_gene: TRBV5-1; j_gene: TRBJ2-7; CDR3aa: CASSLEVAGTGESKYF; CDR3nt: TGCGCCAGCAGCTTGGAAGTTGCCGGGACAGGGGAATCGAAGTACTTC
d_gene: TRBD1; abundance: .; v_gene: TRBV20-1; j_gene: TRBJ1-5; CDR3aa: CSARSRGQGAWQPQHF; CDR3nt: TGCAGTGCCCGAAGCAGGGGACAGGGGGCATGGCAGCCCCAGCATTTT
d_gene: TRBD1; abundance: .; v_gene: TRBV20-1; j_gene: TRBJ1-4; CDR3aa: CSLGQGSEKLFF; CDR3nt: TGCAGTCTGGGACAGGGCTCCGAAAAACTGTTTTTT
d_gene: TRBD2; abundance: .; v_gene: TRBV2; j_gene: TRBJ2-1; CDR3aa: CASSEGTSFGNEQFF; CDR3nt: TGTGCCAGCAGTGAAGGGACTAGTTTTGGCAATGAGCAGTTCTTC
d_gene: TRBD1; abundance: .; v_gene: TRBV7-2; j_gene: TRBJ1-4; CDR3aa: CASSLDGTGGEKLFF; CDR3nt: TGTGCCAGCAGCTTAGATGGGACAGGGGGAGAAAAACTGTTTTTT
d_gene: TRBD1; abundance: .; v_gene: TRBV5-1; j_gene: TRBJ2-3; CDR3aa: CASSLGQGAYSTDTQYF; CDR3nt: TGCGCCAGCAGCTTGGGACAGGGGGCCTATAGCACAGATACGCAGTATTTT
d_gene: TRBD2; abundance: .; v_gene: TRBV12-3/TRBV12-4; j_gene: TRBJ2-1; CDR3aa: CASSQGQPGLAGYSYNEQFF; CDR3nt: TGTGCCAGCAGTCAGGGACAGCCGGGACTAGCGGGATACTCCTACAATGAGCAGTTCTTC
d_gene: TRBD1; abundance: .; v_gene: TRBV28; j_gene: TRBJ2-3; CDR3aa: CASSSEPGQGYTDTQYF; CDR3nt: TGTGCCAGCAGTTCCGAACCGGGACAGGGGTACACAGATACGCAGTATTTT
d_gene: TRBD2; abundance: .; v_gene: TRBV27; j_gene: TRBJ2-3; CDR3aa: CAAAPGTGGAGTQYF; CDR3nt: TGTGCAGCAGCCCCGGGGACGGGAGGTGCGGGTACGCAGTATTTT
d_gene: .; abundance: .; v_gene: TRBV20-1; j_gene: TRBJ2-7; CDR3aa: CSARGKRTAGHEQYF; CDR3nt: TGCAGTGCTAGAGGGAAAAGGACAGCGGGTCACGAGCAGTACTTC
d_gene: TRBD1; abundance: few; v_gene: TRBV5-1; j_gene: TRBJ2-7; CDR3aa: CASSLLTGGTYEQYF; CDR3nt: TGCGCCAGCAGCTTGCTCACAGGGGGCACGTACGAGCAGTACTTC